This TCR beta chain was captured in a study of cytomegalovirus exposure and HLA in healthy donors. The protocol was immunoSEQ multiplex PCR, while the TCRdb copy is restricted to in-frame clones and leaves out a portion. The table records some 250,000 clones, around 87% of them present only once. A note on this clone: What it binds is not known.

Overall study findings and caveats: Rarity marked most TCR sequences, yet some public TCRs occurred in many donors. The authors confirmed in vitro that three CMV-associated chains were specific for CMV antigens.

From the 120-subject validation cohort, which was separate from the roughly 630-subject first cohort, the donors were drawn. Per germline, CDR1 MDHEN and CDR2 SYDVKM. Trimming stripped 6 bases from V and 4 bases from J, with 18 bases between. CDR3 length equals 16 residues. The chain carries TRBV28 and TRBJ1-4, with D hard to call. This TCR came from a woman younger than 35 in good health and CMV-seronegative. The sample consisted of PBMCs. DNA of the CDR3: TGTGCCAGCAGACCGGAGGTGGGCGATATTAATGAAAAACTGTTTTTT. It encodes CASRPEVGDINEKLFF.